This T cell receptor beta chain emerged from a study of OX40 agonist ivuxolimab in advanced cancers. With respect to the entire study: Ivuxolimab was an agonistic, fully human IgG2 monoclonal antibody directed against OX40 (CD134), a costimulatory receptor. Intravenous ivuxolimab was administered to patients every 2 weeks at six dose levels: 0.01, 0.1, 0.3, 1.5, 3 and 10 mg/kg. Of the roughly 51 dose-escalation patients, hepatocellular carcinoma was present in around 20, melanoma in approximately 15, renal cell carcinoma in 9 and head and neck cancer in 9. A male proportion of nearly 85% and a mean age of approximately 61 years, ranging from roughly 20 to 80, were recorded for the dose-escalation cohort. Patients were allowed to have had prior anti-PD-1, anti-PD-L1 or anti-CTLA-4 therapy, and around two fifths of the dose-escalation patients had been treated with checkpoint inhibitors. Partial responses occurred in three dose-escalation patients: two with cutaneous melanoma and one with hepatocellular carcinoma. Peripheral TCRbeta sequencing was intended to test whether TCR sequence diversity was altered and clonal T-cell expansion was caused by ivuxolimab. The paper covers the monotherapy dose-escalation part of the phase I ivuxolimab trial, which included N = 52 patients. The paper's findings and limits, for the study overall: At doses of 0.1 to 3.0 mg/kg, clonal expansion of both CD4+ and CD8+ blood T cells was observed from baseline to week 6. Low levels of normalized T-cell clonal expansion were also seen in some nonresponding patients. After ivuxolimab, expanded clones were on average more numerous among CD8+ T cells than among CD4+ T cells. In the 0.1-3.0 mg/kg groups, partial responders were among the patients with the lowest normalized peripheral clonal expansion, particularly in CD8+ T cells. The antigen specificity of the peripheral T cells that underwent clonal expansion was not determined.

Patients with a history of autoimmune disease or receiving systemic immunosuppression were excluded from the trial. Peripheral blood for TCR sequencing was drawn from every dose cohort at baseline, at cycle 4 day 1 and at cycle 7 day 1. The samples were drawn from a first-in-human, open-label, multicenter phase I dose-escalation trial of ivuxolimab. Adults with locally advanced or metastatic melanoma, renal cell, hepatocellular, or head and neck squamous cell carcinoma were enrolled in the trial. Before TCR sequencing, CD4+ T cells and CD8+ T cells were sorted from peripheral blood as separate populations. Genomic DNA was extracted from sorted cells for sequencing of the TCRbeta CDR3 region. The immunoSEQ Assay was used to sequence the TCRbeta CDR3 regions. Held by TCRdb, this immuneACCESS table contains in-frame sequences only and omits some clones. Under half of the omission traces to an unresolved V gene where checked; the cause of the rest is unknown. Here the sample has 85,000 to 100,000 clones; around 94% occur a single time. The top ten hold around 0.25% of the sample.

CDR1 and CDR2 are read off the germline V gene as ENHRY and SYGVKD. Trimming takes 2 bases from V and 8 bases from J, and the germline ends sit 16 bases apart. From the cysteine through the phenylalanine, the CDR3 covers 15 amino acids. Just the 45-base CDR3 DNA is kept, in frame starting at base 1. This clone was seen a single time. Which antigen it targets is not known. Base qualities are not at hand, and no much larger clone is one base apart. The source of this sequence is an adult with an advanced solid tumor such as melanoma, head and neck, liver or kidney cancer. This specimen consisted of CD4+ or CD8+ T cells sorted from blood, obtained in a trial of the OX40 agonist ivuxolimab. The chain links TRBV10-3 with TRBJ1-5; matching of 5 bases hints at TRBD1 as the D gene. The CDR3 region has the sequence CAISERGINQEPQHF. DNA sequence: TGTGCCATCAGTGAGAGGGGCATAAATCAGGAGCCCCAGCATTTT.